A single sample gave rise to the 9 T cell receptor beta chains below, sequenced in a study of read filtering for tumor transcriptome and immune sequencing. The library was built from about 0.4 ug RNA with molecular barcoded adaptors for alpha/delta and beta/gamma chains. TCRdb re-called the reads through MiXCR, storing one row per CDR3 protein. This sample has over 90,000 distinct CDR3 sequences, with roughly a fifth found just once. What was sequenced was a population of CD138-negative cells sorted from bone marrow. These receptors were collected from a donor at least 40 years old with multiple myeloma.

This clonotype appeared many times. The rearrangement uses TRBV19 and TRBJ1-4, with 7 nucleotides matching TRBD1. The V segment lost 5 bases and the J segment 5 bases; nucleotides outside the gene matches: 11. The germline V gene encodes CDR1 LNHDA and CDR2 SQIVND (reference sequence). CDR3 length: 16 residues. CDR3 nucleotide sequence: TGTGCCAGTAGTTTCAACAGGGGAAAGGCCAATGAAAAACTGTTTTTT. It is translated as CASSFNRGKANEKLFF.

This clonotype was observed many times. This chain connects TRBV30 to TRBJ2-3; no clear D gene. The germline V gene has CDR1 GTSNPN and CDR2 SVGIG (reference sequence). The CDR3 consists of 12 residues. V shed 4 bases and J shed 5 bases, with 10 bases lying between them. The CDR3 DNA is TGTGCCTGGAAACCTCCCAGAGATACGCAGTATTTT. Its translation is CAWKPPRDTQYF.

At least ten counts were recorded for this clonotype. The V gene is TRBV5-1, the J gene TRBJ2-3; D is uncertain. Between the trimmed V and J ends, which lost 0 bases and 2 bases, there was a span of 7 bases. The CDR3 contains 14 residues. Germline CDR1 and CDR2: SGHRS and YFSETQ. This CDR3 reads CASSLGWVTDTQYF. In DNA form, the CDR3 reads TGCGCCAGCAGCTTGGGATGGGTCACAGATACGCAGTATTTT.

In the case of this clonotype: A read error may explain this, as a much larger clone is one base away. The V and J genes are TRBV19 and TRBJ1-1; unclear D gene. The CDR3 has 11 amino acids. CDR1 is LNHDA and CDR2 is SQIVND in the germline V gene (reference sequence). The V and J ends lost 5 bases and 6 bases respectively, with 7 bases between them. This CDR3 reads CASSEPAEAFF. CDR3 in DNA: TGTGCCAGTAGTGAACCAGCTGAAGCTTTCTTT.

This clonotype was observed many times. The V gene is TRBV9, the J gene TRBJ1-1; D ambiguous. V lost 0 bases and J lost 0, with 6 bases in between. This CDR3 is built from 14 residues. Germline loops: CDR1 SGDLS, CDR2 YYNGEE. In nucleotides, the CDR3 is TGTGCCAGCAGCGTAGGGCGGATGAACACTGAAGCTTTCTTT. Its protein product is CASSVGRMNTEAFF. The variable domain in full, with the rest retrieved from reference TRBV9 and TRBJ1-1, is DSGVTQTPKHLITATGQRVTLRCSPRSGDLSVYWYQQSLDQGLQFLIQYYNGEERAKGNILERFSAQQFPDLHSELNLSSLELGDSALYFCASSVGRMNTEAFFGQGTRLTVV.

This clonotype came up many times. The chain is built from TRBV2 and TRBJ2-2; D is possibly TRBD1 (6 bases). The V end lost 9 bases, the J end lost 6 bases, and 11 bases lay between the germline ends. In germline, CDR1 is SNHLY, CDR2 FYNNEI. This CDR3 comprises 12 residues. The CDR3: CARKTGPGELFF. The CDR3 nucleotides read TGTGCCAGGAAAACAGGGCCCGGGGAGCTGTTTTTT.

This clonotype has ten or more counts. The V and J genes are TRBV5-1 and TRBJ2-2; no clear D. Germline lookup yields CDR1 SGHRS and CDR2 YFSETQ. This CDR3 spans 13 amino acids. The ends were cut back, 7 bases at V and 1 base at J, with 8 bases in the middle. CDR3 nucleotides: TGCGCCAGCGTGGATGTGAACACCGGGGAGCTGTTTTTT. Protein: CASVDVNTGELFF.

The table lists this clonotype with many counts. The V call is TRBV5-6, the J call TRBJ2-7; D unclear. V was clipped by 3 bases and J by 5 bases, with 18 bases between them. Per germline, CDR1 SGHDT and CDR2 YYEEEE. The length of the CDR3 is 15 residues. This CDR3 reads CASSYTAARWDEQYF. CDR3 nucleotide sequence: TGTGCCAGCAGCTATACAGCAGCTCGGTGGGACGAGCAGTACTTC.

At least ten counts were recorded for this clonotype. This sequence joins TRBV5-1 and TRBJ2-5; 9 bases are a match to TRBD2. Germline assignment: CDR1 SGHRS and CDR2 YFSETQ. J lost 5 bases, V lost 2 bases, and 4 bases had no gene match. The CDR3 is made up of 14 amino acids. The CDR3 loop reads CASSFGLATETQYF. In nucleotides, the CDR3 is TGCGCCAGCAGCTTCGGACTAGCGACGGAGACCCAGTACTTC.